This T cell receptor beta chain was recorded in a study of T cell responses to AZD1222 COVID-19 vaccine. To note about this clone: Its target is unknown.

Measured with immunoSEQ multiplex PCR; TCRdb has only the in-frame clones, and not every one. Of over 75,000 clones listed, 70% to 90% were seen once; the top ten hold 3.4%. Study-wide results and caveats: Nearly half of unique spike-specific TCRs reportedly avoided B.1.351 and B.1.1.7 mutated regions. Spike as a whole was targeted by vaccine-associated CD4 TCRs, dominant at 160-218 and 743-854. The study sampled repertoires only after the peak T cell response.

The germline V gene has CDR1 LGHDT and CDR2 YNNKEL (reference sequence). The CDR3 sequence is 15 residues long. Germline trimming cut 3 bases from V and 2 bases from J; bases unmatched to any gene: 4. The rearrangement links TRBV3-1 (or the pseudogene TRBV3-2) to TRBJ1-3, with TRBD1 identical over 7 bases. This clonotype originated in an adult who received the AZD1222 COVID-19 vaccine. The input for sequencing was peripheral blood, taken 28 days after the second AZD1222 dose. The CDR3 protein is CASSHTGTAGNTIYF. The CDR3 region has the DNA TGTGCCAGCAGCCACACCGGGACAGCTGGAAACACCATATATTTT.